The clone carrying this T cell receptor (beta chain) was seen only a few times. V lost 4 bases and J 4 bases, leaving 13 bases between the germline ends. This CDR3 spans 15 amino acids. Germline assignment: CDR1 LGHNA and CDR2 YSLEER. The data derive from a study of cytomegalovirus exposure and HLA in healthy donors. This PCR relied on a set of 60 Vbeta primers and 13 Jbeta primers. In the source study's methods: The count from a later analysis was 60 million to 85 million unique TCR beta chains, about 10 million of them shared. TCRdb's table, derived via immunoSEQ multiplex PCR, lists solely in-frame clones and lacks some. V and J calls and clone size come straight from that table; D and trimming were deduced from the DNA. Of 75,000 to 90,000 clones detected, roughly 61% appear once; the ten largest clones hold about 15%.

This receptor was obtained from a woman aged 40-49 years in good health and CMV-seropositive. The chain carries TRBV4-3 and TRBJ1-4, with D perhaps TRBD1 (6 bases). Material for sequencing was PBMCs. In DNA form, the CDR3 reads TGCGCCAGCAGCCCATCAGAACAGGGTAATGAAAAACTGTTTTTT. Encoded protein: CASSPSEQGNEKLFF.